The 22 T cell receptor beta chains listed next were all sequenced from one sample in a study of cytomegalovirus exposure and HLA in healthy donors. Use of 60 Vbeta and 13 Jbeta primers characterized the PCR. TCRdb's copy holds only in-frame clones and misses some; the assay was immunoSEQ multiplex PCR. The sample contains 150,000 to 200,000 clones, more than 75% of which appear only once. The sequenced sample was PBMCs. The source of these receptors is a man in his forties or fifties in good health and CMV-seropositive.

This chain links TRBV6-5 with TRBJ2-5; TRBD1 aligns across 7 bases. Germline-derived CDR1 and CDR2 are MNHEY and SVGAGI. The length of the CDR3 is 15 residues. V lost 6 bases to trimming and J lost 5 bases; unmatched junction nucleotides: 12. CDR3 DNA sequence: TGTGCCAGCAGACCCGACAGGGCAAATTTGGAGACCCAGTACTTC. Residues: CASRPDRANLETQYF.

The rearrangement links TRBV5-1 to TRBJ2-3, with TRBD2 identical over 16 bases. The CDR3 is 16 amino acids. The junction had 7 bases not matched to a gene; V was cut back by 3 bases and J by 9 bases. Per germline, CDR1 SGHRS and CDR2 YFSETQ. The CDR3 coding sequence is TGCGCCAGCAGCTCGGGGACTAGCGGGGGGGCCACGACGCAGTATTTT. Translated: CASSSGTSGGATTQYF.

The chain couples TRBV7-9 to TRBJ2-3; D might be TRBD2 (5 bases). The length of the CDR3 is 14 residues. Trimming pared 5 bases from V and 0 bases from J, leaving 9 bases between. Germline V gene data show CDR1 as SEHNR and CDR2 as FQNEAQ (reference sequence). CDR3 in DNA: TGTGCCAGCAGCCGCCGGACTAGCACAGATACGCAGTATTTT. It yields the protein CASSRRTSTDTQYF.

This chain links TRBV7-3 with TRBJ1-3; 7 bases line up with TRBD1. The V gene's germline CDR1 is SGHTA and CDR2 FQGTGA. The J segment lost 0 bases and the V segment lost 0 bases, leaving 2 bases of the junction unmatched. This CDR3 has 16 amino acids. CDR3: CASSLTGTDSGNTIYF. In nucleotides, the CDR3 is TGTGCCAGCAGCTTAACGGGGACAGACTCTGGAAACACCATATATTTT.

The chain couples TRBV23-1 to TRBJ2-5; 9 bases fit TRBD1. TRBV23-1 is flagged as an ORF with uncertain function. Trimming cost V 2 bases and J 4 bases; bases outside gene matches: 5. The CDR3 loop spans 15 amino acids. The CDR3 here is CASSQPGQGIETQYF. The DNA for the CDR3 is TGCGCCAGCAGTCAACCGGGACAGGGAATAGAGACCCAGTACTTC.

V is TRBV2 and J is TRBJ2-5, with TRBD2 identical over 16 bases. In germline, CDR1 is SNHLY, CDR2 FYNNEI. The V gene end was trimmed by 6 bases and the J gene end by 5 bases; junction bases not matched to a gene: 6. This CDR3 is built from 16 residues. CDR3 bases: TGTGCCAGCAGCGTGGGACTAGCGGGGGGGGTGGAGACCCAGTACTTC. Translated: CASSVGLAGGVETQYF.

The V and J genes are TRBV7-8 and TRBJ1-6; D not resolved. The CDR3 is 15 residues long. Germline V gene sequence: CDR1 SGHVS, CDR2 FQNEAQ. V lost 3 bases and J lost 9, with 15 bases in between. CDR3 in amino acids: CASSFLGLRGSPLHF. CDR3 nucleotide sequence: TGTGCCAGCAGCTTCCTAGGACTCCGGGGTTCACCCCTCCACTTT.

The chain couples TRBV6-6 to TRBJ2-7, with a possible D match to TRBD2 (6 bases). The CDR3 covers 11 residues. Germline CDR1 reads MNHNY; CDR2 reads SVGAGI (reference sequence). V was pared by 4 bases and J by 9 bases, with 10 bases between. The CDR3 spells CASSSWEVQYF. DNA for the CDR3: TGTGCCAGCAGTTCCTGGGAGGTGCAGTACTTC.

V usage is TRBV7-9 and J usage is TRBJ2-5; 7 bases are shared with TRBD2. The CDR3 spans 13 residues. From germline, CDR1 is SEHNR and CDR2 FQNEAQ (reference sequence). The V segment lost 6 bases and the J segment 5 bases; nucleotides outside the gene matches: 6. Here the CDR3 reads CASSQGRGETQYF. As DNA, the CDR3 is TGTGCCAGCAGTCAAGGGCGGGGGGAGACCCAGTACTTC.

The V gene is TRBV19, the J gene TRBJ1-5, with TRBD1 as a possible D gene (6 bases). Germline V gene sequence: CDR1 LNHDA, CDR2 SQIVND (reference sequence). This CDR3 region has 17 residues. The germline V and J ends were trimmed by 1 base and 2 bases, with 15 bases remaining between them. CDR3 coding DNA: TGTGCCAGTAGTATAGGTCTCAGGGGCGAACGCAATCAGCCCCAGCATTTT. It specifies CASSIGLRGERNQPQHF.

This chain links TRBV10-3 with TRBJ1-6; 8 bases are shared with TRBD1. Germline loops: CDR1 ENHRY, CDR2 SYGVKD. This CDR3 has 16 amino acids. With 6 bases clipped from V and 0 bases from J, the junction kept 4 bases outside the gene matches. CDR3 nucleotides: TGTGCCATCAGGGGTGGACAGGGCTCCTATAATTCACCCCTCCACTTT. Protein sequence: CAIRGGQGSYNSPLHF.

The CDR3 region has the DNA TGCAGCGTTGAAGGGGTCAGGGTTAGAGAGACCCAGTACTTC. Translation: CSVEGVRVRETQYF. The chain employs TRBV29-1 and TRBJ2-5; the D gene is possibly TRBD1 (5 bases). Trimming removed 1 base from V and 4 bases from J, with 13 bases in between. Germline lookup yields CDR1 SQVTM and CDR2 ANQGSEA. The CDR3 length is 14 residues.

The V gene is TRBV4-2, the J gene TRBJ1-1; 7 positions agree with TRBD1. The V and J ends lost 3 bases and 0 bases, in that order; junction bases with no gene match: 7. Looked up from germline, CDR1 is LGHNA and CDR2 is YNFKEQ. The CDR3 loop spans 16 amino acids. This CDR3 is CASSHPAGTVNTEAFF. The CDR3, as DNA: TGTGCCAGCAGCCACCCAGCCGGGACAGTGAACACTGAAGCTTTCTTT.

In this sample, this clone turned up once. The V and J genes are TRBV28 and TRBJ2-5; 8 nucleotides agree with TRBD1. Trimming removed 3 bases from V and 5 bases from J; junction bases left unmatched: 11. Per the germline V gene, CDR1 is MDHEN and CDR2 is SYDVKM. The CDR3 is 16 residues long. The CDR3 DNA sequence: TGTGCCAGCAGTTTTTCGTCAGGGGGCTCTGGGGAGACCCAGTACTTC. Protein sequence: CASSFSSGGSGETQYF.

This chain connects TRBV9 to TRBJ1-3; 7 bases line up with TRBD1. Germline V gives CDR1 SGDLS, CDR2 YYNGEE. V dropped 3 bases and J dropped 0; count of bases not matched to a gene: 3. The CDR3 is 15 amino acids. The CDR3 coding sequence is TGTGCCAGCAGCGCCGGGACAGACTCTGGAAACACCATATATTTT. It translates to CASSAGTDSGNTIYF.

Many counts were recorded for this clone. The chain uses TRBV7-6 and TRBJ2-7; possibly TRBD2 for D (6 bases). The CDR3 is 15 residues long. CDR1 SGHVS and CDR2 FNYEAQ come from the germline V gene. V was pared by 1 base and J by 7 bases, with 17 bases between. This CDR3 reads CASSLGAGLLGEQYF. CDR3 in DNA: TGTGCCAGCAGCTTAGGCGCGGGGTTACTGGGAGAGCAGTACTTC.

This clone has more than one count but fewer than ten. CDR3 sequence reads: CASSLPRDSGSLGDTQYF. CDR3 bases: TGTGCCAGCAGCCTCCCCCGTGATAGCGGCTCTCTAGGGGATACGCAGTATTTT. The V call is TRBV7-2, the J call TRBJ2-3; D possibly corresponds to TRBD2 (6 bases). The germline CDR1 and CDR2 sequences are SGHTA and FQGNSA. The CDR3 totals 18 residues. The V gene lost 5 bases and the J gene lost 6 bases, with 27 bases spanning the gap.

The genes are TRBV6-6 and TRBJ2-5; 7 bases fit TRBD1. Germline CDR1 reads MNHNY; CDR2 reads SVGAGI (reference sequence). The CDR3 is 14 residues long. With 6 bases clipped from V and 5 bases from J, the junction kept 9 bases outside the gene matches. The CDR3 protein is CASRVTGIRETQYF. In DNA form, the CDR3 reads TGTGCCAGCAGGGTGACAGGGATAAGGGAGACCCAGTACTTC.

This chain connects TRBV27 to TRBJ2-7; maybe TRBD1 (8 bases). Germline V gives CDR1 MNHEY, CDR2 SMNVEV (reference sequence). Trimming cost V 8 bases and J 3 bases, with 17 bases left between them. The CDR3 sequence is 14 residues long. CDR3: CASGTGGVLYEQYF. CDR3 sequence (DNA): TGTGCCAGCGGAACAGGGGGGGTGCTCTACGAGCAGTACTTC.

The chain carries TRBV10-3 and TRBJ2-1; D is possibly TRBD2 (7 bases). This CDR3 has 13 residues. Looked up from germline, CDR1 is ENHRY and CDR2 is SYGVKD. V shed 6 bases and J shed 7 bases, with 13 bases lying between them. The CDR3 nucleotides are TGTGCCATCAGAGGGGGGGAGCCTAATGAGCAGTTCTTC. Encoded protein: CAIRGGEPNEQFF.

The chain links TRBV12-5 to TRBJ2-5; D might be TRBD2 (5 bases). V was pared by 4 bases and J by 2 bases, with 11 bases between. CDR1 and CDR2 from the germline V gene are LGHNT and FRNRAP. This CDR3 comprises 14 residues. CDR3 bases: TGTGCTAGTGGTTCGGAGGCGACTCAAGAGACCCAGTACTTC. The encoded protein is CASGSEATQETQYF.

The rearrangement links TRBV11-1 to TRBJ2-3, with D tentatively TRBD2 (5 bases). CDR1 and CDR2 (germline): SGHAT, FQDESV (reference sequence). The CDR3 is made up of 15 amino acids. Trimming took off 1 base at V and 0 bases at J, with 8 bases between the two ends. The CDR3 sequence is CASSLGAASTDTQYF. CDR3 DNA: TGTGCCAGCAGCTTAGGAGCGGCTAGCACAGATACGCAGTATTTT.